The 13 T cell receptor beta chains presented below share a single source sample, sequenced in a study of cytomegalovirus exposure and HLA in healthy donors. The PCR ran on 60 Vbeta and 13 Jbeta primers. The protocol was immunoSEQ multiplex PCR, while the TCRdb copy is restricted to in-frame clones and leaves out a portion. The sample has some 97,000 clones, 75% to 85% seen once. The specimen sequenced was PBMCs. The receptor set was obtained from a female donor in good health and CMV-seropositive.

The rearrangement links TRBV5-1 to TRBJ1-2; D ambiguous. Germline lookup yields CDR1 SGHRS and CDR2 YFSETQ. The CDR3 is 14 amino acids. Trimming left V 4 bases short and J 4 bases short, with 14 bases between. In DNA, the CDR3 is TGCGCCAGCAGCAGAGAAACTTTGAGCTATGGCTACACCTTC. Protein product: CASSRETLSYGYTF. Full variable domain (rest looked up from reference TRBV5-1 and TRBJ1-2): KAGVTQTPRYLIKTRGQQVTLSCSPISGHRSVSWYQQTPGQGLQFLFEYFSETQRNKGNFPGRFSGRQFSNSRSEMNVSTLELGDSALYLCASSRETLSYGYTFGSGTRLTVV.

This sequence joins TRBV27 and TRBJ2-7; D uncertain. The CDR3 has 13 residues. The V end lost 5 bases, the J end lost 3 bases, and 11 bases lay between the germline ends. The germline gives CDR1 MNHEY, CDR2 SMNVEV (reference sequence). The CDR3 region has the DNA TGTGCCAGCAGTGGCGGCGTAAGCTACGAGCAGTACTTC. It specifies CASSGGVSYEQYF.

This clone was counted a few times. The V gene is TRBV4-1, the J gene TRBJ1-1; TRBD1 agrees at 9 bases. The CDR3 totals 17 residues. V dropped 5 bases and J dropped 0; count of bases not matched to a gene: 10. CDR1 is MGHRA, CDR2 YSYEKL, per germline. For the CDR3, the DNA is TGCGCCAGCAGCTTTCCGGACAGGGGAAGCATGAACACTGAAGCTTTCTTT. It yields the protein CASSFPDRGSMNTEAFF.

CDR3 in DNA: TGTGCCAGCACTATCGGGACAGGACAGCCCCAGCATTTT. As protein: CASTIGTGQPQHF. This chain uses TRBV6-1 with TRBJ1-5; 8 nucleotides agree with TRBD1. CDR1 is MNHNS, CDR2 SASEGT, per germline. V shed 7 bases and J 7 bases; nucleotides not matched to a gene: 6. There are 13 residues in the CDR3.

The chain recombines TRBV6-1 with TRBJ1-1, with a tentative D call TRBD1 (5 bases). The germline V gene encodes CDR1 MNHNS and CDR2 SASEGT. Trimming shortened V by 10 bases and J by 3 bases, and 15 bases separated the two germline ends. This CDR3 is 13 amino acids long. The CDR3 sequence is CATSGVWDTEAFF. The CDR3 DNA reads as TGTGCCACCTCGGGGGTTTGGGACACTGAAGCTTTCTTT.

The chain links TRBV6-1 to TRBJ1-3; the D gene is possibly TRBD1 (5 bases). Per the germline V gene, CDR1 is MNHNS and CDR2 is SASEGT. The V end lost 5 bases, the J end lost 0 bases, and 11 bases lay between the germline ends. The CDR3 sequence is 15 residues long. The CDR3 DNA sequence: TGTGCCAGCAGTCTTGGACACGACTCTGGAAACACCATATATTTT. This encodes CASSLGHDSGNTIYF.

The chain joins TRBV29-1 to TRBJ2-7, with TRBD2 identical over 7 bases. This CDR3 comprises 15 residues. The junction had 12 bases not matched to a gene; V was cut back by 5 bases and J by 2 bases. CDR1 SQVTM and CDR2 ANQGSEA come from the germline V gene. The CDR3: CSVQDREVPPYEQYF. CDR3 bases: TGCAGCGTTCAGGACCGGGAGGTGCCCCCCTACGAGCAGTACTTC.

The rearrangement links TRBV18 to TRBJ2-7, with 8 bases aligning to TRBD2. This CDR3 comprises 15 residues. Germline CDR1 and CDR2: KGHSH and LQKENI. The J segment lost 2 bases and the V segment lost 2 bases, leaving 5 bases of the junction unmatched. This CDR3 reads CASSPELAGTYEQYF. The CDR3 DNA reads TGTGCCAGCTCACCAGAGCTAGCGGGTACCTACGAGCAGTACTTC.

The J gene is TRBJ2-3, the V gene TRBV10-1; tentatively, D is TRBD2 (6 bases). CDR3 length: 15 amino acids. The V and J ends lost 3 bases and 2 bases respectively, with 12 bases between them. Germline CDR1 reads WNHNN; CDR2 reads SYGVQD (reference sequence). As DNA, the CDR3 is TGCGCCAGCAGTGACGGGACTCTACTCACAGATACGCAGTATTTT. Amino acid sequence: CASSDGTLLTDTQYF.

V gene TRBV5-6 combines with J gene TRBJ2-3; no definite D call. V lost 0 bases, J lost 0 bases, and 5 bases lay in between. The CDR3 covers 14 residues. Germline V gene data show CDR1 as SGHDT and CDR2 as YYEEEE. The DNA for the CDR3 is TGTGCCAGCAGCTTGGGCCTAAGCACAGATACGCAGTATTTT. Translation gives CASSLGLSTDTQYF. The full variable domain, rest sourced from reference TRBV5-6 and TRBJ2-3, is DAGVTQSPTHLIKTRGQQVTLRCSPKSGHDTVSWYQQALGQGPQFIFQYYEEEERQRGNFPDRFSGHQFPNYSSELNVNALLLGDSALYLCASSLGLSTDTQYFGPGTRLTVL.

The chain combines TRBV6-5 with TRBJ1-2, with D possibly TRBD1 on 5 matching bases. Deletions cut 6 bases from V and 2 bases from J, with 10 bases between. The germline V gene encodes CDR1 MNHEY and CDR2 SVGAGI. The CDR3 length is 13 residues. The CDR3 here is CASRGRANYGYTF. CDR3 nucleotides: TGTGCCAGCAGGGGCAGGGCGAACTATGGCTACACCTTC.

This clone was detected a few times. The chain couples TRBV6-1 to TRBJ2-3, with a possible D match to TRBD1 (7 bases). Germline lookup yields CDR1 MNHNS and CDR2 SASEGT. Trimming removed 6 bases from V and 3 bases from J, with 22 bases in between. The CDR3 extends over 17 amino acids. The chain's CDR3 is CASSEPLGSGGTDTQYF. For the CDR3, the DNA is TGTGCCAGCAGCGAACCTTTGGGATCAGGGGGGACAGATACGCAGTATTTT.

The genes are TRBV5-1 and TRBJ1-5; D gene ambiguous. The length of the CDR3 is 15 residues. Trimming left V 0 bases short and J 4 bases short, with 11 bases between. Germline loops: CDR1 SGHRS, CDR2 YFSETQ. The DNA for the CDR3 is TGCGCCAGCAGCTTGGATGGCAGGACTAATCAGCCCCAGCATTTT. Protein product: CASSLDGRTNQPQHF.